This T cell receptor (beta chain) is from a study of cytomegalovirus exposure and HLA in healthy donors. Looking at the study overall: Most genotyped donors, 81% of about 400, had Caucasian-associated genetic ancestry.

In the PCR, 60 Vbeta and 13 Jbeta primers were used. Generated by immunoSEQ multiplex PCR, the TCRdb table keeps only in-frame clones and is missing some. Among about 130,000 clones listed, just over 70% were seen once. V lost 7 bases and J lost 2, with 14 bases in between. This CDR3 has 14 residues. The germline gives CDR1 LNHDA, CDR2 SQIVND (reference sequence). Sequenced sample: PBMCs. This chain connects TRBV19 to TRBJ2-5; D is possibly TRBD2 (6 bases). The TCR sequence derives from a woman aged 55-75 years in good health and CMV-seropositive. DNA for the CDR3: TGTGCCAGTAACCAAGGGAGGCGGCAAGAGACCCAGTACTTC. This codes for CASNQGRRQETQYF.